Listed below are T cell receptor beta chains from one sample, sequenced in a study of long-term antiretroviral therapy in people with HIV. Profiled with immunoSEQ multiplex PCR; TCRdb holds only in-frame clones, not every one. The data hold 9,000 to 15,000 clones, with around 77% observed a single time. Sequenced material: unsorted PBMCs, taken 0.8 years before starting antiretroviral therapy. Receptor source: a woman aged 40 to 50 with HIV. The conserved cysteine and the conserved F or W are not part of the CDR3 here. D genes are given only for firm matches. Not all rows give a size; the values are once, few, many and, for expanded clones, a class.

clone_size: few; d_call: NA; j_call: TRBJ2-5; v_call: TRBV2; cdr3_aa: ASRQTDYRETQY
clone_size: NA; d_call: NA; j_call: TRBJ2-1; v_call: TRBV11-2; cdr3_aa: ASTNTPARRNEQF
clone_size: NA; d_call: TRBD1; j_call: TRBJ2-4; v_call: TRBV15; cdr3_aa: ATSGTANIQY
clone_size: large; d_call: NA; j_call: TRBJ1-2; v_call: TRBV6-5; cdr3_aa: ASSYSSGDGYT
clone_size: NA; d_call: NA; j_call: TRBJ1-3; v_call: TRBV4-3; cdr3_aa: ASSQDPARGSGNTIY
clone_size: NA; d_call: NA; j_call: TRBJ2-1; v_call: TRBV19; cdr3_aa: ASSLNSGTYNEQF
clone_size: NA; d_call: TRBD1; j_call: TRBJ2-3; v_call: TRBV29-1; cdr3_aa: SVDRQGPDTQY
clone_size: NA; d_call: TRBD1; j_call: TRBJ2-3; v_call: TRBV10-3; cdr3_aa: ASEQGATDTQY
clone_size: NA; d_call: NA; j_call: TRBJ2-5; v_call: TRBV14; cdr3_aa: ASSLPGREETQY
clone_size: NA; d_call: NA; j_call: TRBJ1-5; v_call: TRBV5-8; cdr3_aa: ASSSRGQPQH